This TCR beta chain was identified during a study of T-cell memory formation after mild COVID-19. Study at large: The TCR clusters were mostly specific to one donor.

This CDR3 is built from 14 residues. The V end lost 5 bases, the J end lost 0 bases, and 11 bases lay between the germline ends. Germline CDR1 is DFQATT and CDR2 is SNEGSKA (reference sequence). TCRdb re-called the 5' RACE reads through MiXCR, storing one row per CDR3 protein. The sample yields tens of thousands of distinct CDR3 sequences, about 13% seen once. This clonotype was detected many times. This TCR was sampled from an adult woman who had mild COVID-19 (a few samples of this study predate the infection). Cell type and time point are not known. Sequenced: PBMCs or a T cell subset sorted from them (not recorded which). This rearrangement joins TRBV20-1 to TRBJ1-5; a possible D gene is TRBD1 (5 bases). CDR3 nucleotide sequence: TGCAGTGCTGGTACGGGGGATAGCAATCAGCCCCAGCATTTT. Residues: CSAGTGDSNQPQHF.